The source of this TCR beta chain is a study of beta chain features in type 1 diabetes. For this clone: What it binds is not known.

Germline CDR1 reads SGHTA; CDR2 reads FQGNSA. This CDR3 region has 13 residues. Germline trimming cut 5 bases from V and 5 bases from J; bases unmatched to any gene: 5. General study points: A moderate, significant TCRB CDR3 shortening appeared in type 1 diabetes across four CD4+ subsets.

Expressed TCRB transcripts were sequenced, since all the RNA that had been isolated was reverse transcribed. The protocol was immunoSEQ multiplex PCR, while the TCRdb copy is restricted to in-frame clones and leaves out a portion. The sample lists 200,000 to 300,000 clones; approximately 15% were seen once. The rearrangement uses TRBV7-2 and TRBJ2-5; 7 bases are a match to TRBD1. The sample consisted of naive CD4+ T cells from blood. This clonotype was sampled from a man aged 25-40 years with type 1 diabetes. The CDR3 nucleotides are TGTGCCAGCAGCGTAGGGGGCAGGGAGACCCAGTACTTC. Translation: CASSVGGRETQYF.